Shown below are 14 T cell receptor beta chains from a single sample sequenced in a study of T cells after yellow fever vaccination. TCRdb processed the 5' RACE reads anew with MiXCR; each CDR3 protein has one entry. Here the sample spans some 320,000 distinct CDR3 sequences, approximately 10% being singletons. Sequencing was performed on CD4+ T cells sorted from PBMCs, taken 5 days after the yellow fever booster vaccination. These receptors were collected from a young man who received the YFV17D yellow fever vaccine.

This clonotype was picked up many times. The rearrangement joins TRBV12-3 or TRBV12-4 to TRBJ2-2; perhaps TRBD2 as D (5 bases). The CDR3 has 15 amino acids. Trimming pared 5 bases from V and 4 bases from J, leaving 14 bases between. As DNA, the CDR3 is TGTGCCAGCAGTCCTGGACTTTCCGGCACCGGGGAGCTGTTTTTT. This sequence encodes CASSPGLSGTGELFF.

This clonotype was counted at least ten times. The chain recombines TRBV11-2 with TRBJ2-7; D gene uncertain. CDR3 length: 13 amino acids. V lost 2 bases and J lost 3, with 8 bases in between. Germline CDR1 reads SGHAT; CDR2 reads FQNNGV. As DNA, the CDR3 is TGTGCCAGCAGCTTACCAGTTCACTACGAGCAGTACTTC. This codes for CASSLPVHYEQYF.

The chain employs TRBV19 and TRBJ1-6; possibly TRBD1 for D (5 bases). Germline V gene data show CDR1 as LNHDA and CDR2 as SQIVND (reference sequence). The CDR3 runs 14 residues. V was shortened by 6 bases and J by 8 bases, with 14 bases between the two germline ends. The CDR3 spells CASRLRQPYSPLHF. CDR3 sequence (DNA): TGTGCCAGTAGGCTTCGACAGCCTTATTCACCCCTCCACTTT.

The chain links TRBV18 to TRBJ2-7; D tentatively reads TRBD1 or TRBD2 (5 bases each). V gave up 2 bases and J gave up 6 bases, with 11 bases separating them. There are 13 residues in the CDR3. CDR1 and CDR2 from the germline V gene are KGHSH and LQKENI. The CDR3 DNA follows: TGTGCCAGCTCACCATATTGGGACGCCGAGCAGTACGTC. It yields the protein CASSPYWDAEQYV.

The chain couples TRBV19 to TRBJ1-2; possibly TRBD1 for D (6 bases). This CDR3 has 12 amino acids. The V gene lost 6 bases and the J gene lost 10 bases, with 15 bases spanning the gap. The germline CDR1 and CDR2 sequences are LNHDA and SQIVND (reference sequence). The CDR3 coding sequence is TGTGCCAGTAGCGACAGGAAGGTGGACTACACCTTC. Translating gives CASSDRKVDYTF.

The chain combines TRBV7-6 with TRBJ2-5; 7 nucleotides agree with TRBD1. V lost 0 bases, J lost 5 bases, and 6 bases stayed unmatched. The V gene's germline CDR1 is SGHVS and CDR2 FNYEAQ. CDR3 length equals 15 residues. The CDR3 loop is CASSLAGGFGETQYF. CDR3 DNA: TGTGCCAGCAGCTTAGCAGGGGGCTTCGGGGAGACCCAGTACTTC.

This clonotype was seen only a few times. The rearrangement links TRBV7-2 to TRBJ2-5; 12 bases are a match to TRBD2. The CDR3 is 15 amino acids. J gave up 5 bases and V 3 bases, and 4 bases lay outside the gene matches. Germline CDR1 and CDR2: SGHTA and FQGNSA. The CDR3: CASSFPTSGGETQYF. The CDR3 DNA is TGTGCCAGCAGCTTCCCGACTAGCGGGGGCGAGACCCAGTACTTC.

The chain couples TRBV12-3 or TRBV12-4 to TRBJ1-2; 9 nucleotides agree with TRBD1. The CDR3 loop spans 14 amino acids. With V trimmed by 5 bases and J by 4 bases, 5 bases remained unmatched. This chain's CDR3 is CASSLTTGGYGYTF. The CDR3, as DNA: TGTGCCAGCAGTCTAACGACAGGGGGCTATGGCTACACCTTC.

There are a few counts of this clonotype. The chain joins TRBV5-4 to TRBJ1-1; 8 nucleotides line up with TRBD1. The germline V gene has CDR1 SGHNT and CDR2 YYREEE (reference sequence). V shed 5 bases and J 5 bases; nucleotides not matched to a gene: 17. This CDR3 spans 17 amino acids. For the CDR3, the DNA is TGTGCCAGCAGTTACGCTTTGATAGACAGGGGAGGAACTGAAGCTTTCTTT. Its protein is CASSYALIDRGGTEAFF.

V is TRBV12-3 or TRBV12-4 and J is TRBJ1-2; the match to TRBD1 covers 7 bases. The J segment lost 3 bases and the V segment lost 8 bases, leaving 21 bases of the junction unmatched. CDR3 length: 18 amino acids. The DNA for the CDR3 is TGTGCCAGCGGTCGGGATTGGCCAGTCAGGGGGAAGGACTATGGCTACACCTTC. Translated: CASGRDWPVRGKDYGYTF.

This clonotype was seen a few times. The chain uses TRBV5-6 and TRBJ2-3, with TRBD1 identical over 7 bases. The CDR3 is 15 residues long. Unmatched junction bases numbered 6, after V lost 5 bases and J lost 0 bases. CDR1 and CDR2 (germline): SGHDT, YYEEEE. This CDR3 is CASRRQGVSTDTQYF. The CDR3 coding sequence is TGTGCCAGCAGGCGGCAGGGGGTTAGCACAGATACGCAGTATTTT. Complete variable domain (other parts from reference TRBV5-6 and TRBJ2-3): DAGVTQSPTHLIKTRGQQVTLRCSPKSGHDTVSWYQQALGQGPQFIFQYYEEEERQRGNFPDRFSGHQFPNYSSELNVNALLLGDSALYLCASRRQGVSTDTQYFGPGTRLTVL.

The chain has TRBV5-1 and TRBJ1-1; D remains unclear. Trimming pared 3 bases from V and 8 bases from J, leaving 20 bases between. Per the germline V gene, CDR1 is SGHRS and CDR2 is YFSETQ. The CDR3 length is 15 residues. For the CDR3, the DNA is TGCGCCAGCAGCTGGGCTGGTTCAGGAAACAAGGAAGCTTTCTTT. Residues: CASSWAGSGNKEAFF.

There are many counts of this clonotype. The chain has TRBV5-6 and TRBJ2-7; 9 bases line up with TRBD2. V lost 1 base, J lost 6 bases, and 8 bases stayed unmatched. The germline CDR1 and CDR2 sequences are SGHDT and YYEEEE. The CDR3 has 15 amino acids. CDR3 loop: CASSLLAGGPSEQYV. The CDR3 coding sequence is TGTGCCAGCAGCTTGCTGGCGGGGGGGCCATCCGAGCAGTACGTC.

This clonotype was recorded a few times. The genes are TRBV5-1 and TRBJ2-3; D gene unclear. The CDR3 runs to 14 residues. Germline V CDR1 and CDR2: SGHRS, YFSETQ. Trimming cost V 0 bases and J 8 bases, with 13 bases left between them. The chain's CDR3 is CASSLESTWVTQYF. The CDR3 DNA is TGCGCCAGCAGCTTGGAATCGACATGGGTTACGCAGTATTTT. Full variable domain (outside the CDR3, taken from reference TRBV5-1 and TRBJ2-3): KAGVTQTPRYLIKTRGQQVTLSCSPISGHRSVSWYQQTPGQGLQFLFEYFSETQRNKGNFPGRFSGRQFSNSRSEMNVSTLELGDSALYLCASSLESTWVTQYFGPGTRLTVL.